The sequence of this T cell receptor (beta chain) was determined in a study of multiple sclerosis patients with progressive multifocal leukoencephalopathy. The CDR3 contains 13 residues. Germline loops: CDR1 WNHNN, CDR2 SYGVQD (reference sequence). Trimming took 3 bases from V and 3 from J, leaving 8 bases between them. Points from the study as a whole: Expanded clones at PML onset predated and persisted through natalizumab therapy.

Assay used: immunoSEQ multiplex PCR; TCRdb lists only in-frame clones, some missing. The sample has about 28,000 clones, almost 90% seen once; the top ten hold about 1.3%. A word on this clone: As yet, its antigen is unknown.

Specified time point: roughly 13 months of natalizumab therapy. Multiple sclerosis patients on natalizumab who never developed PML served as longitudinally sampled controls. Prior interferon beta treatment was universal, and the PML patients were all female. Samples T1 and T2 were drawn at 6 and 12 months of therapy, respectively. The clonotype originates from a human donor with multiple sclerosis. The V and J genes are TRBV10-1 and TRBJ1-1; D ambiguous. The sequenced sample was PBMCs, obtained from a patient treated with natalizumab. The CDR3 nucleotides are TGCGCCAGCAGTGATGGGTTGGACACTGAAGCTTTCTTT. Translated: CASSDGLDTEAFF.